The source of this TCR beta chain is a study of cytomegalovirus exposure and HLA in healthy donors. V dropped 2 bases and J dropped 4; count of bases not matched to a gene: 9. The CDR3 consists of 16 residues. Germline CDR1 SGHTA, CDR2 FQGTGA. Researchers ran the PCR with 60 Vbeta and 13 Jbeta primers. Clones were read by immunoSEQ multiplex PCR, and TCRdb kept only the in-frame ones, dropping some. The top ten hold 5.5% of the sample, which has around 130,000 clones, about 8.5% seen once. The sequenced material came from PBMCs. The chain joins TRBV7-3 to TRBJ1-1; 8 bases fit TRBD1. The origin of this receptor is a man aged 40-55 years in good health and CMV-seronegative. CDR3 sequence reads: CASSLGPGGDGTEAFF. DNA for the CDR3: TGTGCCAGCAGCTTAGGCCCAGGGGGCGACGGCACTGAAGCTTTCTTT.